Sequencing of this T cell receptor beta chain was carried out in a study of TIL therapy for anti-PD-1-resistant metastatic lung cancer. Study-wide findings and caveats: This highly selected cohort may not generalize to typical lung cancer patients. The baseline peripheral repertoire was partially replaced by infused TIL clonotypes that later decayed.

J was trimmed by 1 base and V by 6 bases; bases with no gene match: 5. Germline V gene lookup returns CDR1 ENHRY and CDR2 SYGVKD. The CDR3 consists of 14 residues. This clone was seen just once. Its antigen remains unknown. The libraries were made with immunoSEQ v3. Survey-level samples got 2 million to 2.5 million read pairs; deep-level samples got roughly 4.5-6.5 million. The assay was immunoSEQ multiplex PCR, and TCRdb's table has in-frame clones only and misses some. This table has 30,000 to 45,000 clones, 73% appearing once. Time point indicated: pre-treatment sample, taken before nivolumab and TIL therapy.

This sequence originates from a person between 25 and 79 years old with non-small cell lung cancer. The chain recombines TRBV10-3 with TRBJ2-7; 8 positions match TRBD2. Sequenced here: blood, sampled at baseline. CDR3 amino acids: CAIRGSGISYEQYF. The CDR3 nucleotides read TGTGCCATCAGGGGTAGCGGGATTTCCTACGAGCAGTACTTC.